The T cell receptor beta chain described here comes from a study of neurological immune-mediated disorders. Notes on the study in general: Because no CDR3 amino acid sequences were shared across subjects by expanded clones, private repertoires were suggested in all groups. HTLV-1-associated myelopathy had the most TCR clonal expansion, whereas multiple sclerosis had the least (lower than in healthy controls).

Germline values: CDR1 DFQATT, CDR2 SNEGSKA (reference sequence). J was trimmed by 2 bases and V by 3 bases; bases with no gene match: 3. CDR3 size: 14 residues. TCRdb re-called the 5' RACE reads with MiXCR, one entry per CDR3 protein. Of about 30,000 distinct CDR3 sequences listed, around 14% are singletons. The table lists this clonotype with many counts. Its antigen is currently unknown. The chain links TRBV20-1 to TRBJ2-1; TRBD2 aligns across 8 bases. This receptor was identified in a man between 65 and 80 years old in good health. What was sequenced was PBMCs. CDR3 sequence (DNA): TGCAGTGCTAGCGGGGGGGCTACCTACAATGAGCAGTTCTTC. Translating it yields CSASGGATYNEQFF.